This T cell receptor (beta chain) emerged from a study of T cells in Graves' hyperthyroidism and ophthalmopathy. This clonotype was recorded many times. Recently diagnosed hyperthyroidism of less than 2 months' duration affected patients aged 18 to 65. The blood sample predates any ophthalmopathy symptoms, coming from first hyperthyroidism diagnosis. The germline CDR1 and CDR2 sequences are ENHRY and SYGVKD. The CDR3 contains 17 residues. With 2 bases clipped from V and 3 bases from J, the junction kept 7 bases outside the gene matches. Amplified regions were TCR beta CDR3 sequences from RNA transcripts. HTBI primers drove first-round RT-PCR of the TCR CDR3. Each CDR3 protein is one row after TCRdb ran MiXCR on the multiplex PCR reads. The sample records about 300,000 distinct CDR3 sequences, roughly 13% being singletons.

This TCR came from a woman in her twenties or thirties with Graves' hyperthyroidism that later progressed to Graves' ophthalmopathy. The sample consisted of blood. This chain joins TRBV10-3 and TRBJ1-2; 12 bases line up with TRBD1. The CDR3 loop reads CAISETGTGGADYGYTF. The CDR3 nucleotides read TGTGCCATCAGTGAGACCGGGACAGGGGGCGCGGACTATGGCTACACCTTC.